This T cell receptor (beta chain) originates from a study of human T cells and chemical hapten exposure (dated by TCRdb to the early 2020s). In terms of the full investigation: For sensitization, 2% DPC in acetone was applied to a 2 cm by 2 cm area of upper inner arm skin. Blood samples were taken from patients before sensitization (week 0) and at 2, 6 and about 24 weeks after DPC sensitization. Patch testing on the upper back used Finn chambers containing 0.01% DPC, with scoring done after 6 days according to International Contact Dermatitis Research Group standards. Libraries were combined into a pool for sequencing, and differences in TCR yield between samples came mainly from small differences in library volumes within the pool. Most of the patients in the cohort were female, and the cohort covered alopecia areata with under or over 50% scalp involvement, alopecia totalis and alopecia universalis. In alopecia patients, the study followed how the peripheral blood TCR repertoire changed in vivo over primary and secondary sensitization to diphenylcyclopropenone (DPC), a hapten. Throughout the study period of approximately 23 weeks, patients also received therapeutic DPC doses to the scalp every week. Some 29 alopecia patients provided blood for TCR sequencing at one to four time points (pre-sensitization, 2, 6 and 24 weeks). The paper as a whole reports these results and caveats: Patch test score was positively correlated with the number of PT1 expanded TCRs, with significance at thresholds 8, 16 and 32 but not at 4. Because every patient had alopecia, a presumed autoimmune disease, the patients' immune response might differ from that of healthy individuals. After repeated subsampling, the strength of the expansion versus patch-test correlation and the threshold at which it became significant changed. Expanded TCRs formed significantly more large CDR3 similarity clusters than pre-sensitization or healthy control sets, consistent with antigen-driven responses. No change with DPC sensitization was found in the number of TCRs above 1 in 1000 frequency, and no evidence of global repertoire structure alterations was found.

The CDR3 runs 17 amino acids, cysteine and phenylalanine included. Only CDR3 DNA is held: 51 bases, read in frame from base 1. The junction shows trimming of 4 bases on V and 4 bases on J, and the gene matches do not reach 14 bases of it. The germline V gene (reference sequence) yields SGHNT for CDR1 and YYREEE for CDR2. This clonotype has at least ten counts. Its target antigen remains unknown. Base qualities were left out, and no much larger clone turns up one base away. Library preparation was by RACE. TCRdb names NextSeq 500 as the instrument used. Library preparation attached unique molecular identifiers to individual cDNA molecules for quantitative, reproducible TCR counting. For every blood RNA sample, sequencing covered both the TCR alpha and TCR beta chains. The original pipeline was this. A median of about 100,000 TCRs per sample was observed, with a range of roughly 23,224 to 750,000. V, J and CDR3 annotation of the TCR reads was performed with the Decombinator software suite. To make PS versus PT1 abundance plots, every sample was subsampled to the same number of TCRs (28,000). Expanded TCRs were defined as absent before sensitization and observed at least eight times at the 2-week time point. Clones were called with MiXCR by TCRdb after fastp trimmed the public reads at Q25, and only in-frame beta chains were retained. Each record represents a unique CDR3 protein, reported with the most common genes and DNA among its rows. TCRdb's processing, not the authors', yielded these V and J calls. The sample table lists under 450,000 distinct CDR3 sequences, about 6.9% of them with a count of one. About 5% of the sample rests with the top ten.

In the paper's terms, the time point label means: patch test 2, 6 weeks after DPC sensitization. Reading the label with the study, this specimen's treatment or condition is: therapeutic diphenylcyclopropenone sensitization with weekly scalp DPC. At every patch-test visit, the blood draw took place before the patch test was put on. Patients were eligible if aged 18 to 70, diagnosed with alopecia and judged suitable for DPC therapy, and pregnant patients were excluded. Unfractionated whole blood was collected in Tempus Blood RNA tubes, and total RNA was extracted from that blood. The receptor chain draws on TRBV5-4 and TRBJ1-1; 9 middle bases align to TRBD1. Sequencing was performed on whole blood, taken in connection with sensitization to the hapten diphenylcyclopropenone (DPC). The receptor's source is a young woman with alopecia areata. Some clones in this sample may be carry-over from other donors' samples. The CDR3 protein: CASSPGTGYRVTTEAFF. The bases are TGTGCCAGCAGCCCAGGGACAGGGTACCGGGTAACCACTGAAGCTTTCTTT. When the CDR3 is completed using the reference TRBV5-4 and TRBJ1-1 genes on either side, the full variable domain is ETGVTQSPTHLIKTRGQQVTLRCSSQSGHNTVSWYQQALGQGPQFIFQYYREEENGRGNFPPRFSGLQFPNYSSELNVNALELDDSALYLCASSPGTGYRVTTEAFFGQGTRLTVV.